This TCR beta chain was sequenced during a study of T cells in Graves' hyperthyroidism and ophthalmopathy. The overall study: Pretreatment peripheral blood was obtained at initial diagnosis.

Under 3 months was the duration of disease in ophthalmopathy patients, who also had a Clinical Activity Score of at least 3 and a NOSPECS grade of at least 4. Germline V CDR1 and CDR2: SNHLY, FYNNEI. The CDR3 contains 15 residues. The junction had 10 bases not matched to a gene; V was cut back by 6 bases and J by 5 bases. Amplified TCR beta CDR3 regions came from RNA transcripts. With the HTBI primer set, the TCR CDR3 went through a first round of RT-PCR. TCRdb processed the multiplex PCR reads anew with MiXCR; each CDR3 protein has one entry. Altogether fewer than 650,000 distinct CDR3 sequences are present, 12% to 15% being singletons, with the ten largest covering around 7%. There are many counts of this clonotype.

Sequenced: blood. This clonotype was sampled from a woman between 18 and 29 years old with Graves' ophthalmopathy. The chain is built from TRBV2 and TRBJ1-1; 9 nucleotides match TRBD1. The CDR3 here is CASRGTGWEGTEAFF. In DNA form, the CDR3 reads TGTGCCAGCAGAGGGACAGGGTGGGAAGGTACTGAAGCTTTCTTT.